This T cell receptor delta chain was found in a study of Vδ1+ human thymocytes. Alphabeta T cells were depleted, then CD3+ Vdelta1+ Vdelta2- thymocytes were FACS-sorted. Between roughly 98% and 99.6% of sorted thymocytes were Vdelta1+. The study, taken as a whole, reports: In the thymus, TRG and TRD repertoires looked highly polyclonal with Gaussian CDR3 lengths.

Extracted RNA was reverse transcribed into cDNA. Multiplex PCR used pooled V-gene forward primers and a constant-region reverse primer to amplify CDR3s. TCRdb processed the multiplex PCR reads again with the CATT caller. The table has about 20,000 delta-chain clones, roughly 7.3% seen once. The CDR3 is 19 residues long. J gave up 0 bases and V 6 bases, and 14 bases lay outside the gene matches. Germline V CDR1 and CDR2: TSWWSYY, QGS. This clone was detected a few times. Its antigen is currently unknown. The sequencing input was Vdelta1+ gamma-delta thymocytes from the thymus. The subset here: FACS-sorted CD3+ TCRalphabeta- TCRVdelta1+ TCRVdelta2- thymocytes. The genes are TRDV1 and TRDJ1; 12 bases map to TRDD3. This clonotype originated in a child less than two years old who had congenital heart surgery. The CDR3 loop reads CALGGRPSGGYAYTDKLIF. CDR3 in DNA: TGTGCTCTTGGTGGACGGCCTTCTGGGGGATACGCGTACACCGATAAACTCATCTTT.